This T cell receptor (beta chain) was found in a study of blood T cell repertoires in COVID-19 (TCRdb year 2020). About the study as a whole: Samples covering the acute and convalescent phases of COVID-19 were provided by collaborators in the United States, Italy and Spain. The material from the prospective study consisted of cDNA or gDNA derived from T cells, B-cell-depleted T cells, or PBMCs. Subjects who had been exposed to COVID-19, were actively infected with it, or had recovered from it provided the deeply sampled blood TCRbeta repertoires that made up the dataset. The repertoires were released in a freely available public database meant as a resource for research on the immune response to SARS-CoV-2. The samples were drawn from two sources: the first 160 participants of the ongoing ImmuneRACE study, and 1,000 to 1,500 subjects contributed by 6 global collaborators. A de-identified subject ID, COVID-19 status, age in years and sex were almost always included in the sample metadata. Where available, HLA class I and class II types were taken from metadata supplied by the sample provider and were not determined by assay-based typing.

Cut back by 5 bases and 7 bases, the V and J ends lie 14 bases apart. The germline V gene encodes CDR1 MNHEY and CDR2 SVGAGI. The CDR3 contains 14 residues, cysteine and phenylalanine counted. Only the CDR3 DNA is retained, 42 bases long and in frame from the first base. TCRbeta CDR3 regions were amplified from genomic DNA using the immunoSEQ Assay, a bias-controlled multiplex PCR. The source study handled its data this way. The number of nucleated cells in each sample was estimated by amplification of reference gene primers within the assay. To quantify the absolute abundance of each unique TCRbeta CDR3 rearrangement, sequence reads were collapsed and filtered. For each sample, productive Simpson clonality was calculated as the square root of Simpson's diversity index across productive rearrangements. The source is immuneACCESS, and TCRdb retained only in-frame sequences with V and J called. Part of the clones is not carried over; for the studies checked, unresolved V genes explain less than half of this, and the remainder is unexplained. From that table come the V and J calls and clone size; the DNA was used to work out D and trimming. In this sample the table shows about 92,000 clones, 72% of which occur a single time. The ten largest clones represent around 23% of the sample.

About this clone: Its antigen remains unidentified. Base qualities are not at hand, and no much larger clone is one base apart.

Whole blood was collected in K2EDTA tubes by collaborating institutions according to the institutions' own protocols. For TCRbeta analysis, collaborator samples were shipped as frozen whole blood, as isolated PBMCs, or as DNA extracted from either sample type. Study-level results and caveats: How much clinical and demographic metadata was included differed by source and by participant, and the metadata was provided uncurated.

The sequenced sample consisted of peripheral blood. The source is a woman aged 60-75 years in a cohort sampled during active or convalescent COVID-19. The chain is assembled from TRBV6-5 and TRBJ2-2; no D segment can be confidently identified. For the CDR3, the sequence is CASSHYGIGGELFF. The DNA reads as follows: TGTGCCAGCAGTCACTACGGTATTGGCGGGGAGCTGTTTTTT.